What follows is one TCR beta chain and its context. This specimen comes from a study of blood T cell repertoires in COVID-19. Across the whole study: In each case, the material was cDNA or gDNA derived from T cells, B-cell-depleted T cells, or PBMCs.

TCRdb keeps only in-frame clones here, not all; method: immunoSEQ multiplex PCR. The sample lists 75,000 to 80,000 clones; more than 75% were seen once. Germline V gene lookup returns CDR1 LNHDA and CDR2 SQIVND (reference sequence). Trimming shortened V by 5 bases and J by 3 bases, and 11 bases separated the two germline ends. The CDR3 length is 14 residues. This TCR derives from a man between 60 and 70 years old with COVID-19, enrolled during active disease. This chain joins TRBV19 and TRBJ1-3, with D unresolved. Sequencing was carried out using peripheral blood. CDR3 sequence reads: CASSFEDFGNTIYF. The CDR3, as DNA: TGTGCCAGTAGTTTCGAGGATTTTGGAAACACCATATATTTT.